Listed below are T cell receptor beta chains from one sample, sequenced in a study of low-dose radiotherapy and immunotherapy resistance in tumors. Each CDR3 protein gets one entry after TCRdb re-called the reads with MiXCR. The data contain 40,000 or so distinct CDR3 sequences, roughly 31% of them singletons. The sequencing here drew on PBMCs, taken before treatment. The receptors derive from a male donor with gallbladder cancer. CDR3s include the opening cysteine and the closing phenylalanine or tryptophan. The order of the fields is clone size, V gene, D gene, J gene, CDR3 DNA, CDR3 protein. D genes are given only for firm matches. Clone size is stated in some rows and not others, as once, few, many or a class when expanded.

many	TRBV2	-	TRBJ1-4	TGTGCCAGCAGTGGACCCCTTGGAACTAATGAAAAACTGTTTTTT	CASSGPLGTNEKLFF
many	TRBV20-1	-	TRBJ2-7	TGCAGTGCTAGTTCCCCCCTTGAATGGGGGTTGCGCGAGCAGTACTTC	CSASSPLEWGLREQYF
medium-sized	TRBV5-1	TRBD2	TRBJ2-2	TGCGCCAGCAGCCGTACTAGCGACCCAACCGGGGAGCTGTTTTTT	CASSRTSDPTGELFF
medium-sized	TRBV5-1	-	TRBJ1-4	TGCGCCAGCAAAGCGGCAGGGGATGAAAAACTGTTTTTT	CASKAAGDEKLFF
few	TRBV27	TRBD2	TRBJ2-1	TGTGCCAGCAGCATCACTTCCGGAACTAGCGGCAATGAGCAGTTCTTC	CASSITSGTSGNEQFF
many	TRBV19	TRBD2	TRBJ2-7	TGTGCCAGTACCGGGGGACTAGCGGGAACCTACGAGCAGTACTTC	CASTGGLAGTYEQYF
many	TRBV3-1	-	TRBJ2-1	TGTGCCAGCACCCCCATACAGGGTCCAGGCTCCTACAATGAGCAGTTCTTC	CASTPIQGPGSYNEQFF
-	TRBV20-1	TRBD2	TRBJ2-7	TGCAGTGCTAGGGGACTAGCGGGGTCCTACGAGCAGTACTTC	CSARGLAGSYEQYF
-	TRBV18	TRBD1	TRBJ1-3	TGTGCCAGCTCACCAATGACAGGGGTCTCTGGAAACACCATATATTTT	CASSPMTGVSGNTIYF
many	TRBV4-2	-	TRBJ1-2	TGTGCCAGCAGCCAACCCCGGGACCGCCAAGGATATGGCTACACCTTC	CASSQPRDRQGYGYTF